Below, 23 T cell receptor beta chains from the same sample are listed, as sequenced in a study of T-cell memory formation after mild COVID-19. TCRdb re-derived calls from the 5' RACE reads in MiXCR, one entry per CDR3 protein. The profile shows hundreds of thousands of distinct CDR3 sequences, more than 15% of them singletons. Specimen: PBMCs or a T cell subset sorted from them (not recorded which). All receptors derive from a man between 18 and 35 years old who had mild COVID-19 (a few samples of this study predate the infection). Cell type and time point are not known.

The chain carries TRBV20-1 and TRBJ2-3, with a tentative D call TRBD2 (6 bases). Germline V gives CDR1 DFQATT, CDR2 SNEGSKA (reference sequence). The CDR3 has 15 amino acids. Trimming left V 6 bases short and J 2 bases short, with 18 bases between. The CDR3 protein is CSARDFTALTDTQYF. Written as DNA, the CDR3 is TGCAGTGCGCGGGACTTCACCGCCCTCACAGATACGCAGTATTTT.

The sample holds one count of this clonotype. V and J are TRBV5-1 and TRBJ1-1; 7 bases are a match to TRBD1. The V gene end was trimmed by 0 bases and the J gene end by 8 bases; junction bases not matched to a gene: 4. Germline loops: CDR1 SGHRS, CDR2 YFSETQ. The CDR3 runs to 13 residues. CDR3 protein: CASSLVLGQEAFF. DNA of the CDR3: TGCGCCAGCAGCTTGGTTCTGGGACAGGAAGCTTTCTTT.

Ten or more counts support this clonotype. The V gene is TRBV6-5, the J gene TRBJ2-1; 7 nucleotides match TRBD2. The CDR3 has 16 residues. From germline, CDR1 is MNHEY and CDR2 SVGAGI. V shed 0 bases and J 4 bases; nucleotides not matched to a gene: 6. The DNA for the CDR3 is TGTGCCAGCAGTTACTCTAGGACTAGGGGTTACAATGAGCAGTTCTTC. Its translation: CASSYSRTRGYNEQFF.

The table lists this clonotype with a count of one. J is TRBJ2-7 and V is TRBV6-6, with D maybe TRBD2 (7 bases). The V and J ends lost 0 bases and 0 bases respectively, with 12 bases between them. Germline CDR1 and CDR2: MNHNY and SVGAGI (reference sequence). The CDR3 covers 16 residues. CDR3 in DNA: TGTGCCAGCAGTTACTCGCGGGGGCTTCTCTCCTACGAGCAGTACTTC. It specifies CASSYSRGLLSYEQYF.

This clonotype has a handful of counts. V and J are TRBV27 and TRBJ2-5; TRBD2 is a possible D gene (6 bases). Trimming took 4 bases from V and 1 from J, leaving 13 bases between them. CDR3 length: 15 amino acids. The germline CDR1 and CDR2 sequences are MNHEY and SMNVEV (reference sequence). CDR3: CASSYRGGIQETQYF. The CDR3 nucleotides read TGTGCCAGCAGTTATCGGGGCGGGATCCAAGAGACCCAGTACTTC.

The table lists this clonotype with a few counts. The gene calls are TRBV20-1 and TRBJ2-7; the D gene is possibly TRBD2 (7 bases). The V end was cut by 1 base, the J end by 3 bases, with 13 bases between. The CDR3 runs 14 residues. Germline V gene lookup returns CDR1 DFQATT and CDR2 SNEGSKA (reference sequence). This chain's CDR3 is CSARAAGANYEQYF. The DNA for the CDR3 is TGCAGTGCTAGAGCGGCGGGGGCGAACTACGAGCAGTACTTC.

The chain links TRBV9 to TRBJ2-3, with 7 nucleotides matching TRBD1. CDR1 is SGDLS and CDR2 is YYNGEE in the germline V gene. J was trimmed by 5 bases and V by 5 bases; bases with no gene match: 8. The CDR3 contains 14 residues. The CDR3 region has the DNA TGTGCCAGCAGGAGGGGGCTAGCAGGAGATACGCAGTATTTT. It encodes CASRRGLAGDTQYF.

V and J are TRBV6-5 and TRBJ1-5; perhaps TRBD1 as D (5 bases). CDR3 length: 13 residues. Trimming cost V 6 bases and J 7 bases, with 13 bases left between them. In germline, CDR1 is MNHEY, CDR2 SVGAGI. CDR3 nucleotides: TGTGCCAGCAGGGCAGGGTCTGGCCAGCCCCAGCATTTT. Its translation is CASRAGSGQPQHF.

The rearrangement links TRBV28 to TRBJ2-6; D not certain. With 2 bases removed from V and 1 base from J, the gap between germline ends came to 9 bases. The CDR3 has 16 residues. Germline lookup yields CDR1 MDHEN and CDR2 SYDVKM. CDR3 DNA sequence: TGTGCCAGCAGTTTAGCTGAGATTTCTGGGGCCAACGTCCTGACTTTC. It specifies CASSLAEISGANVLTF.

This clonotype was seen only a few times. The V gene is TRBV20-1, the J gene TRBJ2-1, with 8 bases fitting TRBD1. The CDR3 runs to 15 residues. Germline loops: CDR1 DFQATT, CDR2 SNEGSKA (reference sequence). V lost 1 base to trimming and J lost 2 bases; unmatched junction nucleotides: 4. CDR3 region: CSARGGQGPYNEQFF. The CDR3 DNA reads TGCAGTGCTAGAGGTGGACAGGGACCCTACAATGAGCAGTTCTTC.

The V call is TRBV5-1, the J call TRBJ2-3; D is undetermined. The CDR3 covers 14 residues. The V gene lost 5 bases and the J gene lost 0 bases, with 10 bases spanning the gap. The germline V gene encodes CDR1 SGHRS and CDR2 YFSETQ. The CDR3 reads CASRGQVSTDTQYF. CDR3 sequence (DNA): TGCGCCAGCAGAGGGCAGGTCAGCACAGATACGCAGTATTTT.

This chain uses TRBV27 with TRBJ1-4; D gene unclear. V gave up 1 base and J gave up 6 bases, with 6 bases separating them. CDR3 length: 13 residues. Germline CDR1 and CDR2: MNHEY and SMNVEV (reference sequence). CDR3 sequence: CASSLYSDEKLFF. CDR3 DNA sequence: TGTGCCAGCAGTTTATACAGCGATGAAAAACTGTTTTTT. Looking up the rest from reference TRBV27 and TRBJ1-4 gives the full variable domain: EAQVTQNPRYLITVTGKKLTVTCSQNMNHEYMSWYRQDPGLGLRQIYYSMNVEVTDKGDVPEGYKVSRKEKRNFPLILESPSPNQTSLYFCASSLYSDEKLFFGSGTQLSVL.

This clonotype was detected only a few times. The chain carries TRBV12-3 or TRBV12-4 and TRBJ1-2; no definite D call. V lost 6 bases and J lost 7, with 12 bases in between. The CDR3 loop spans 12 amino acids. CDR3 region: CASSLPPLGYTF. The CDR3 DNA reads TGTGCCAGCAGCCTACCCCCCCTTGGCTACACCTTC.

The chain combines TRBV7-2 with TRBJ1-3; D is perhaps TRBD1 (5 bases). CDR3 length: 14 residues. The germline V gene has CDR1 SGHTA and CDR2 FQGNSA. V was clipped by 4 bases and J by 4 bases, with 11 bases between them. The DNA for the CDR3 is TGTGCCAGCAGCTCGGGACTGTCAGGAAACACCATATATTTT. Translated, it gives CASSSGLSGNTIYF.

This clonotype was picked up a small number of times. The rearrangement uses TRBV5-1 and TRBJ1-2; D remains ambiguous. The V end lost 5 bases, the J end lost 8 bases, and 19 bases lay between the germline ends. The CDR3 sequence is 14 residues long. Per germline, CDR1 SGHRS and CDR2 YFSETQ. The CDR3 region is CASRGVRTFDGYTF. CDR3 nucleotides: TGCGCCAGCAGGGGAGTTAGGACCTTTGACGGCTACACCTTC. The variable domain in full, completed from reference TRBV5-1 and TRBJ1-2, reads KAGVTQTPRYLIKTRGQQVTLSCSPISGHRSVSWYQQTPGQGLQFLFEYFSETQRNKGNFPGRFSGRQFSNSRSEMNVSTLELGDSALYLCASRGVRTFDGYTFGSGTRLTVV.

The chain recombines TRBV10-3 with TRBJ2-3; 10 nucleotides match TRBD2. This CDR3 has 14 residues. J gave up 6 bases and V 8 bases, and 8 bases lay outside the gene matches. Germline CDR1 and CDR2: ENHRY and SYGVKD. The CDR3 region is CAIGLAGVLDTQYF. In nucleotides, the CDR3 is TGTGCCATCGGGCTAGCGGGGGTCCTGGATACGCAGTATTTT.

This clonotype was observed a handful of times. The chain combines TRBV6-5 with TRBJ1-1; no firm D call. Per the germline V gene, CDR1 is MNHEY and CDR2 is SVGAGI. Trimming cost V 5 bases and J 4 bases, with 17 bases left between them. The CDR3 is 15 amino acids. For the CDR3, the DNA is TGTGCCAGCAGTCGGTCGAGAGGAGGTGGCACTGAAGCTTTCTTT. It is translated as CASSRSRGGGTEAFF.

The rearrangement links TRBV7-2 to TRBJ2-5, with 8 bases identical to TRBD1. This CDR3 has 15 amino acids. Germline-derived CDR1 and CDR2 are SGHTA and FQGNSA. The ends lost 4 bases at V and 5 bases at J; junction bases unmatched: 9. This CDR3 is CASSSRTGWVETQYF. The CDR3 DNA is TGTGCCAGCAGCTCCCGGACAGGGTGGGTCGAGACCCAGTACTTC.

The V call is TRBV4-3, the J call TRBJ2-3; D may correspond to TRBD1 or TRBD2 (7 bases each). Trimming removed 0 bases at V and 5 bases at J, with 15 bases between. Germline values: CDR1 LGHNA, CDR2 YSLEER. This CDR3 contains 16 residues. The CDR3 protein is CASSQEGGTVGDTQYF. The CDR3 nucleotides read TGCGCCAGCAGCCAAGAGGGGGGGACAGTCGGAGATACGCAGTATTTT.

This clonotype was detected once. V gene TRBV12-3 or TRBV12-4 combines with J gene TRBJ2-2; 8 nucleotides agree with TRBD2. CDR3 length: 14 residues. V shed 4 bases, J shed 6 bases, and the junction held 4 bases outside the gene matches. Written as DNA, the CDR3 is TGTGCCAGCAGTTCGACTAGCGTTGCCGGGGAGCTGTTTTTT. Its translation is CASSSTSVAGELFF.

CDR3: CASSSQGASYNEQFF. In DNA, the CDR3 is TGTGCCAGCAGCTCTCAGGGGGCATCCTACAATGAGCAGTTCTTC. V and J are TRBV7-9 and TRBJ2-1, with TRBD1 identical over 8 bases. Germline V gene sequence: CDR1 SEHNR, CDR2 FQNEAQ (reference sequence). CDR3 length: 15 amino acids. V was clipped by 4 bases and J by 1 base; unmatched bases: 3.

This clonotype was seen only a few times. The chain uses TRBV7-9 and TRBJ2-1; D might be TRBD1 (5 bases). The germline V and J ends were trimmed by 8 bases and 8 bases, with 7 bases remaining between them. Germline lookup yields CDR1 SEHNR and CDR2 FQNEAQ (reference sequence). The CDR3 loop spans 10 amino acids. CDR3 residues: CASGAHEQFF. CDR3 coding DNA: TGTGCCAGCGGGGCCCATGAGCAGTTCTTC.

This clonotype has only a few counts. The chain is built from TRBV28 and TRBJ2-3, with TRBD2 as a possible D gene (5 bases). The V and J ends lost 6 bases and 0 bases respectively, with 10 bases between them. The CDR3 has 14 residues. The germline V gene encodes CDR1 MDHEN and CDR2 SYDVKM. The DNA for the CDR3 is TGTGCCAGCAGGAGGACGGGAAGCACAGATACGCAGTATTTT. Residues: CASRRTGSTDTQYF.